This entry features one TCR beta chain sequence. Libraries were prepared by immunoSEQ multiplex PCR; TCRdb keeps only in-frame clonotypes and omits some of them. The table shows 110,000 or so clones, with about four fifths occurring only once. The data stem from a study of blood T cell repertoires in COVID-19. For the study at large: Some COVID-19 samples were acute and others convalescent; all came from the United States, Italy and Spain. T cells, B-cell-depleted T cells, or PBMCs provided the cDNA or gDNA that served as material.

CDR1 SGHRS and CDR2 YFSETQ come from the germline V gene. With 4 bases clipped from V and 2 bases from J, the junction kept 9 bases outside the gene matches. CDR3 length equals 16 residues. The V call is TRBV5-1, the J call TRBJ2-5; 9 bases are shared with TRBD1. Sample: peripheral blood. This receptor was identified in a woman between 65 and 79 years old with acute or convalescent COVID-19. CDR3: CASSAPGQGVQETQYF. DNA of the CDR3: TGCGCCAGCAGCGCACCGGGACAGGGCGTTCAAGAGACCCAGTACTTC. Looking up the rest from reference TRBV5-1 and TRBJ2-5 gives the full variable domain: KAGVTQTPRYLIKTRGQQVTLSCSPISGHRSVSWYQQTPGQGLQFLFEYFSETQRNKGNFPGRFSGRQFSNSRSEMNVSTLELGDSALYLCASSAPGQGVQETQYFGPGTRLLVL.